Listed here is a single T cell receptor (beta chain). The antigen is unknown. The data derive from a study of memory CD4+ T cells and cytomegalovirus serostatus. General observations from the study: The CMV-associated TCR signature appears largely within the CD4+ memory repertoire.

Clones were read by immunoSEQ multiplex PCR, and TCRdb kept only the in-frame ones, dropping some. The data show tens of thousands of clones, with less than 85% seen just once and approximately 1.9% held by the top ten. The sort gate was single viable CD3+CD4+CD8-CD45RO+ cells for memory CD4+ T cells. Serostatus was set by detecting CMV pp150, pp28, p38, p52 IgG. CD4+ T cells were isolated by positive magnetic selection. There are 15 residues in the CDR3. The V end was cut by 0 bases, the J end by 4 bases, with 13 bases between. CDR1 and CDR2 (germline): SGHRS, YFSETQ. This chain connects TRBV5-1 to TRBJ2-5; TRBD2 might be the D (6 bases). This TCR was recovered from an adult in good health and CMV-seronegative. The sequenced material came from memory CD4+ T cells from blood. CDR3 amino acids: CASSLVLEGGETQYF. The CDR3 nucleotides read TGCGCCAGCAGCTTGGTGCTGGAGGGTGGAGAGACCCAGTACTTC.